These T cell receptor beta chains were read from a single sample in a study of siplizumab effects on memory and regulatory T cells. Assay used: immunoSEQ multiplex PCR; TCRdb lists only in-frame clones, some missing. The sample carries some 65,000 clones, approximately 88% recorded once. The sequenced sample consisted of Tregs sorted from blood. The receptors were gathered from a human donor in good health. CDR3s include the opening cysteine and the closing phenylalanine or tryptophan. Fields, in order: V gene, clone size, D gene, J gene, CDR3 protein, CDR3 DNA. The D gene is left open where the match is weak. Only some rows state a clone size, as once, few, many or a class for expanded clones.

>TRBV5-6|NA|TRBD1|TRBJ2-7
CASTRQGVAALYEQYF
TGTGCCAGCACCAGGCAGGGGGTAGCCGCTCTCTACGAGCAGTACTTC
>TRBV6-1|NA|TRBD2|TRBJ2-1
CASGYWLAGDNEQFF
TGTGCCAGCGGGTACTGGTTAGCGGGAGACAATGAGCAGTTCTTC
>TRBV5-1|once|TRBD2|TRBJ2-7
CASSPGLAGVSEQYF
TGCGCCAGCAGCCCGGGACTAGCGGGAGTATCCGAGCAGTACTTC
>TRBV4-2|NA|NA|TRBJ1-3
CASSQEYRGHSGNTIYF
TGTGCCAGCAGCCAAGAGTATCGGGGCCACTCTGGAAACACCATATATTTT
>TRBV7-3|NA|NA|TRBJ1-2
CASSREVGGNGYTF
TGTGCCAGCAGCCGGGAGGTGGGGGGGAATGGCTACACCTTC
>TRBV6-5|once|TRBD2|TRBJ2-3
CASSYSSSGRVDTQYF
TGTGCCAGCAGTTACTCGTCTAGCGGGAGGGTGGATACGCAGTATTTT
>TRBV29-1|NA|NA|TRBJ2-5
CSVDVGKGETQYF
TGCAGCGTTGACGTCGGGAAGGGAGAGACCCAGTACTTC
>TRBV7-3|NA|NA|TRBJ2-1
CASSLLGTSNNEQFF
TGTGCCAGCAGCCTCCTTGGTACCTCCAACAATGAGCAGTTCTTC
>TRBV6-1|NA|NA|TRBJ2-7
CASSPRTRSYEQYF
TGTGCCAGCAGCCCCCGGACACGCTCCTACGAGCAGTACTTC
>TRBV5-1|NA|NA|TRBJ1-3
CASSLVGEGHTIYF
TGCGCCAGCAGCTTGGTTGGAGAGGGTCACACCATATATTTT
>TRBV5-4|NA|NA|TRBJ1-2
CASSFGGVAGYTF
TGTGCCAGCAGCTTCGGGGGTGTAGCTGGCTACACCTTC
>TRBV7-2|NA|NA|TRBJ2-3
CASSLMGDTQYF
TGTGCCAGCAGCTTAATGGGTGATACGCAGTATTTT
>TRBV10-3|few|NA|TRBJ2-5
CAISESRETQYF
TGTGCCATCAGTGAGTCAAGAGAGACCCAGTACTTC
>TRBV11-3|NA|NA|TRBJ2-7
CASSFDRRGPLYEQYF
TGTGCCAGCAGCTTTGACCGGCGGGGGCCGCTTTACGAGCAGTACTTC
>TRBV28|NA|NA|TRBJ2-3
CASSFNLAMPPHTQYF
TGTGCCAGCAGTTTTAACCTGGCAATGCCTCCCCATACGCAGTATTTT